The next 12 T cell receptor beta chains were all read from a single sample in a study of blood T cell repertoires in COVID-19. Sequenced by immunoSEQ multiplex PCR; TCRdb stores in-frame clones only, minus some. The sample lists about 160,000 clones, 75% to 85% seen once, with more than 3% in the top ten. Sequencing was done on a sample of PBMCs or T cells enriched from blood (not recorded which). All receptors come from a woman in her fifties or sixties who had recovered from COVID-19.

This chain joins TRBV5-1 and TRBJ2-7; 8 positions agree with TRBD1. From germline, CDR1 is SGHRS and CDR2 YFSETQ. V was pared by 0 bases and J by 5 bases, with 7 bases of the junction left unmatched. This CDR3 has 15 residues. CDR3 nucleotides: TGCGCCAGCAGCTTGGGATCCGCAGGGGGCGACGAGCAGTACTTC. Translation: CASSLGSAGGDEQYF.

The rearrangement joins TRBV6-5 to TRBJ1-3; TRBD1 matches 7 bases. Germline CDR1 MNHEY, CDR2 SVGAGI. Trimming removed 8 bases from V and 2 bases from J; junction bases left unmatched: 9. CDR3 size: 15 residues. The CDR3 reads CASPSTGDAGNTIYF. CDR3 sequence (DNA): TGTGCCAGCCCCTCAACAGGGGATGCTGGAAACACCATATATTTT.

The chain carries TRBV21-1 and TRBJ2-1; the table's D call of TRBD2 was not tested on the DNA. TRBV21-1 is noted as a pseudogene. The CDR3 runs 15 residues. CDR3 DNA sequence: TGTGCCAGCAGCGATAGCGGGGGGGCCTACAATGAGCAGTTCTTC. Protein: CASSDSGGAYNEQFF.

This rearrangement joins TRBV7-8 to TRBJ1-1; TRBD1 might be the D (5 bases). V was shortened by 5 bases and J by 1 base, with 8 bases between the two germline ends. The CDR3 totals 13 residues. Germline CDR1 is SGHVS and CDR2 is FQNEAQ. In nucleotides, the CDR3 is TGTGCCAGCAGCGCCGGGGGGAACACTGAAGCTTTCTTT. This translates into CASSAGGNTEAFF.

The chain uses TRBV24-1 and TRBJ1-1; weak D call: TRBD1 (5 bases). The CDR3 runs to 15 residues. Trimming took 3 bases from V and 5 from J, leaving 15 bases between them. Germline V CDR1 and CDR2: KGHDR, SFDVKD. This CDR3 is CATSDPTRGGTEAFF. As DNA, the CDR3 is TGTGCCACCAGTGATCCGACCCGCGGGGGGACTGAAGCTTTCTTT.

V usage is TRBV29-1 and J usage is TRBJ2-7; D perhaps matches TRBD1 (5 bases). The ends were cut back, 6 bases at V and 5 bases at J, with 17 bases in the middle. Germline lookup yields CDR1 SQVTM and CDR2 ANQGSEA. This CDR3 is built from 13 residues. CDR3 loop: CSVGMLRGNEQYF. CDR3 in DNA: TGCAGCGTGGGTATGTTAAGGGGCAACGAGCAGTACTTC.

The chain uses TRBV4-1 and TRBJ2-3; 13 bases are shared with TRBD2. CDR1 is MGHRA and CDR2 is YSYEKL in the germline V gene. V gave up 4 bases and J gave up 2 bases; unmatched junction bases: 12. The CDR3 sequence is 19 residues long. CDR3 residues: CASSLFDATSGGPTDTQYF. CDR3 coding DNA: TGCGCCAGCAGCCTTTTCGATGCGACTAGCGGGGGGCCCACAGATACGCAGTATTTT.

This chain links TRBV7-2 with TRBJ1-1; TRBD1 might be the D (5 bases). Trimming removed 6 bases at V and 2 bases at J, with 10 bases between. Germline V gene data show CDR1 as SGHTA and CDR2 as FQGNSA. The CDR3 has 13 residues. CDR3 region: CASRGPENTEAFF. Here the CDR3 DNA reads TGTGCCAGCAGGGGGCCGGAAAACACTGAAGCTTTCTTT.

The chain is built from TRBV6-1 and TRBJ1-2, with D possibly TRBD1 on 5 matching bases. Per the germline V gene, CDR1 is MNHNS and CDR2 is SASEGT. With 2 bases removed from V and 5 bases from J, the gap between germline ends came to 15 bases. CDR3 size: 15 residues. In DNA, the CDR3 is TGTGCCAGCAGTGAACCAGGGTTGGACGGATATGGCTACACCTTC. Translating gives CASSEPGLDGYGYTF.

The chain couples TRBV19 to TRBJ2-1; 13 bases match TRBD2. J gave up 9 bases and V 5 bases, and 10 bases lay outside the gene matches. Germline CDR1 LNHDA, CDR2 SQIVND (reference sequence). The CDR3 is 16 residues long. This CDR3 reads CASSAGTSGEWGEQFF. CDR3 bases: TGTGCCAGTAGTGCCGGGACTAGCGGGGAGTGGGGTGAGCAGTTCTTC.

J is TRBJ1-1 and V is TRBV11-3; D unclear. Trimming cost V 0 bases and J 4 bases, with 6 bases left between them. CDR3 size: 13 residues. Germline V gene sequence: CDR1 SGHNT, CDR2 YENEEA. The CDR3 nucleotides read TGTGCCAGCAGCTTAGAGGGCAGCACTGAAGCTTTCTTT. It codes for CASSLEGSTEAFF.

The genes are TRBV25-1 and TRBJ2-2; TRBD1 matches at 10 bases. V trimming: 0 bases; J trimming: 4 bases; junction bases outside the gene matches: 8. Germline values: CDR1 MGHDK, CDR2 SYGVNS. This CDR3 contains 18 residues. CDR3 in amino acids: CASSEYGGQGPITGELFF. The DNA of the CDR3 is TGTGCCAGCAGTGAATATGGGGGACAGGGGCCGATCACCGGGGAGCTGTTTTTT.